This TCR beta chain is from a study of tumor and adjacent non-tumor tissue in lung cancer. Overall study findings and caveats: TCR diversity was significantly greater in tumor than normal lung tissue. Patients with more diverse tumor TCRs had worse survival.

About this clonotype itself: What it binds is unknown. The junction shows a germline mismatch at one end, possibly a read error.

This sample's RNA came from whole unsorted tissue. Distant lung tissue was collected more than 3 cm away from the tumor edge. TCRbeta libraries were built with three rounds of nested PCR, modified from ARM-PCR. MiXCR, run by TCRdb on the multiplex PCR reads, gives a single entry per CDR3 protein. The data contain some 80,000 distinct CDR3 sequences, approximately 82% of them singletons. The receptor's source is a man between 70 and 80 years old with non-small cell lung cancer. The sequencing sample was made of distant non-tumor lung tissue.

CDR3 coding DNA: TGTGCCAGCAGCAGGCTAGTGGGAGTGGTGGAGATCCAGAACTTC. Its translation is CASSRLVGVVEIQNF. The chain joins TRBV12-3 or TRBV12-4 to TRBJ2-5; tentatively, D is TRBD2 (5 bases). This CDR3 is built from 15 residues.